This T cell receptor (beta chain) was found in a study of blood T cell repertoires in COVID-19 (TCRdb year 2020). With regard to the full study: Collaborator samples came from the United States, Italy and Spain and covered acute and convalescent phases of COVID-19. A freely available public database, intended as a resource for researchers studying the immune response to SARS-CoV-2, is where the repertoires were released. Nearly every sample came with metadata listing a de-identified subject ID, COVID-19 status, age in years and sex. HLA class I and class II types, where available, came from metadata supplied by the sample provider rather than from assay-based typing. The samples were drawn from two sources: the first 160 participants of the ongoing ImmuneRACE study, and 950 to 1,500 subjects contributed by 6 global collaborators. The dataset comprised deeply sampled blood TCRbeta repertoires from subjects exposed to, actively infected with, or recovered from COVID-19. The prospective study material was composed of cDNA or gDNA derived from T cells, B-cell-depleted T cells, or PBMCs.

The collaborating institutions used their own protocols to collect whole blood in K2EDTA tubes. Collaborator samples were shipped for TCRbeta analysis as frozen whole blood, isolated PBMCs, or DNA extracted from either sample type. The immunoSEQ Assay, a bias-controlled multiplex PCR, was used to amplify TCRbeta CDR3 regions from genomic DNA. As for how the authors treated the data: The number of nucleated cells in each sample was estimated by amplification of reference gene primers within the assay. Sequence reads were collapsed and filtered to measure the absolute abundance of every unique TCRbeta CDR3 rearrangement. For each sample, productive Simpson clonality was calculated by taking the square root of Simpson's diversity index across productive rearrangements. The clones in this table, taken by TCRdb from immuneACCESS, are in-frame only. Not every clone is retained; where verified, under half of the shortfall comes from an unresolved V gene, and the cause of the rest is unknown. V and J calls and clone size are those listed in that table; D and trimming were worked out from the DNA. The sample data list 200,000 to 250,000 clones, and roughly four fifths of these were observed just once. The top ten clonotypes cover roughly 3.2% of the sample.

Results the study describes overall, beyond this receptor: The amount of clinical and demographic metadata varied by source and participant and was provided uncurated.

As concerns this clone: The clone's antigen remains unknown. Within one base of it there is no much larger clone, and no base qualities were kept.

The sequenced sample was peripheral blood. The sequence derives from a woman under 30 with acute or convalescent COVID-19.

The nucleotide sequence is TGTGCCAGCAGCTTAGCCGTCCTGGACATCCGTGGCGAGCAGTACTTC. It codes for CASSLAVLDIRGEQYF. The V and J segments used are TRBV7-2 and TRBJ2-7; TRBD1 is possibly the D segment (5 matching bases). Reading the germline V gene gives CDR1 SGHTA and CDR2 FQGNSA. Including the terminal cysteine and phenylalanine, the CDR3 comprises 16 residues. CDR3 DNA is the only sequence kept; it has 48 bases, read in frame from the first base. V is cut by 0 bases and J by 6 bases, and the space between the germline ends is 18 bases. The reference TRBV7-2 and TRBJ2-7 proteins fill in what lies around the CDR3, so the full variable domain reads GAGVSQSPSNKVTEKGKDVELRCDPISGHTALYWYRQSLGQGLEFLIYFQGNSAPDKSGLPSDRFSAERTGGSVSTLTIQRTQQEDSAVYLCASSLAVLDIRGEQYFGPGTRLTVT.